The count of the clone carrying this T cell receptor (beta chain) is one. Its antigen is as yet unknown. The data are from a study of shared clonotypes between healthy human individuals. Study-wide background: The donor pool was made up of two women and three men aged 18 to 49. Study conclusions and caveats: For naive CD4 cells, roughly 4.8% of clonotypes were shared across a handful of donors.

The assay was immunoSEQ multiplex PCR, and TCRdb's table has in-frame clones only and misses some. Counted here are hundreds of thousands of clones, 60% to 75% occurring once; the ten biggest clones make up more than 1.5%. V was trimmed by 5 bases and J by 1 base, leaving 15 bases between them. The CDR3 sequence is 16 residues long. CDR1 is LNHDA and CDR2 is SQIVND in the germline V gene (reference sequence). The sequence was obtained from a woman between 25 and 40 years old in good health. The rearrangement joins TRBV19 to TRBJ1-5, with D possibly matching TRBD1 (5 bases). Sequencing used memory CD4+ T cells sorted from blood. As for subset: CD45RA-negative fraction. This CDR3 reads CASSEVREWSNQPQHF. CDR3 bases: TGTGCCAGTAGTGAAGTCAGGGAATGGAGCAATCAGCCCCAGCATTTT.